This passage covers 6 T cell receptor delta chains from one sample sequenced in a study of gamma-delta chains in newborns, infants, children. TCRdb reprocessed the reads using CATT. This sample carries about 5,100 delta-chain clones, about 5% of them seen once, and the ten largest clones take 9.5% to 13%. Source material: blood. These TCRs come from a child who was a newborn, infant or young child, either healthy, febrile or measles-vaccinated (not recorded which).

Judged by abundance, this clone is large. This could be a read error, since a much larger clone is one nucleotide away. This sample includes further DNA sequences coding for the same CDR3. CDR3 sequence: CACDTWGITAQLFF. The CDR3 DNA follows: TGTGCCTGTGACACCTGGGGGATAACAGCACAACTCTTCTTT. This sequence joins TRDV2 and TRDJ2; 9 bases line up with TRDD3. The CDR3 has 14 amino acids. Germline CDR1 GEAIGNYY, CDR2 EKD. Trimming removed 0 bases from V and 5 bases from J; junction bases left unmatched: 0.

The J gene was identified as TRDJ3, and no V gene was called; the D segment call TRDD3 is taken from the table without a DNA check. This CDR3 contains 20 residues. The CDR3 nucleotides read TGTGCCTGTGACACCGGTTATCGGGGGATACGCCCCTGGGACACCCGACAGATGTTTTTC. The encoded protein is CACDTGYRGIRPWDTRQMFF.

This chain joins TRDV2 and TRDJ3; the match to TRDD3 covers 7 bases. This CDR3 has 17 amino acids. Per germline, CDR1 GEAIGNYY and CDR2 EKD. Germline trimming cut 0 bases from V and 2 bases from J; bases unmatched to any gene: 3. DNA for the CDR3: TGTGCCTGTGACACCGCGGATACGACCTGGGACACCCGACAGATGTTTTTC. Translated, it gives CACDTADTTWDTRQMFF.

This chain links TRDV2 with TRDJ3, with 7 bases that match TRDD3. Germline CDR1 reads GEAIGNYY; CDR2 reads EKD. This CDR3 region has 19 residues. V lost 3 bases and J lost 0; bases outside the gene matches: 10. The CDR3 coding sequence is TGTGCCTGTGACTCTACTGGGGACCCGAACTCCTGGGACACCCGACAGATGTTTTTC. Translation: CACDSTGDPNSWDTRQMFF.

With respect to this clone: Other DNA sequences in the sample encode the same CDR3. V is TRDV2 and J is TRDJ1, with 9 bases that match TRDD3. Germline assignment: CDR1 GEAIGNYY and CDR2 EKD. CDR3 size: 15 residues. After removal of 3 bases from V and 0 bases from J, the junction contained 4 bases not matched to a gene. The CDR3 region is CACDVLGEYTDKLIF. CDR3 bases: TGTGCCTGTGACGTACTGGGGGAGTACACCGATAAACTCATCTTT.

This clone was counted only a few times. The rearrangement uses TRDV2 and TRDJ3; the match to TRDD3 covers 9 bases. Germline-derived CDR1 and CDR2 are GEAIGNYY and EKD. CDR3 length equals 21 residues. V trimming: 3 bases; J trimming: 0 bases; junction bases outside the gene matches: 14. The DNA for the CDR3 is TGTGCCTGTGACCGGACTGGGGGACCGGGATTCGGCTCCTGGGACACCCGACAGATGTTTTTC. As protein: CACDRTGGPGFGSWDTRQMFF.